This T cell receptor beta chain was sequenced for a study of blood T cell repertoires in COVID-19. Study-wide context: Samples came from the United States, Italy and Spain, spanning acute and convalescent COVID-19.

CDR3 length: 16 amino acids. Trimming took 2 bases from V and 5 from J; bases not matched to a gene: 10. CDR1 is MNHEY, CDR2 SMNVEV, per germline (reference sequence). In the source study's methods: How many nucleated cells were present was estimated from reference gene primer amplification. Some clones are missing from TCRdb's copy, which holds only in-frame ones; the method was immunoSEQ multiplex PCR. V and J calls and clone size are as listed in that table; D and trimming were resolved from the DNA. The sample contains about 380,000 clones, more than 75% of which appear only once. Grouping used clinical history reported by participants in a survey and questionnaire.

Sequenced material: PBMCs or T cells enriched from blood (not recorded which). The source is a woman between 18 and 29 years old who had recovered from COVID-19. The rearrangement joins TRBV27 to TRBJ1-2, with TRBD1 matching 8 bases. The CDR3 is CASSLAEGQGFYGYTF. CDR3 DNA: TGTGCCAGCAGTTTAGCGGAAGGACAGGGATTTTATGGCTACACCTTC.